The subject of this entry is one TCR beta chain. The sample comes from a study of T cells expressing NK-cell markers. Study as a whole: Sorted CD3+CD56+NKG2C+, CD3+CD56+NKG2C- and CD3+CD56-NKG2C+ T cells supplied TCR beta repertoires.

TCRdb re-called the 5' RACE reads and shows each CDR3 protein once, DNA omitted. Seen in this sample are about 430,000 distinct CDR3 sequences; the ten most common clones hold more than 1.4%. There are 12 residues in the CDR3. CDR1 and CDR2 (germline): SGHAT, FQDESV (reference sequence). The sample taken for sequencing was blood T cells: a sorted CD56 or NKG2C T cell subset, CD4+ or CD8+ T cells, or bulk PBMC T cells (not recorded which). This receptor was identified in a woman in her fifties or sixties in good health. The chain is built from TRBV11-1 and TRBJ2-1; TCRdb's assignment of TRBD2 cannot be checked, as there is no DNA. The CDR3 protein is CASSPDSIAQFF. Filled out from reference TRBV11-1 and TRBJ2-1, the complete variable domain reads EAEVAQSPRYKITEKSQAVAFWCDPISGHATLYWYRQILGQGPELLVQFQDESVVDDSQLPKDRFSAERLKGVDSTLKIQPAELGDSAMYLCASSPDSIAQFFGPGTRLTVL.